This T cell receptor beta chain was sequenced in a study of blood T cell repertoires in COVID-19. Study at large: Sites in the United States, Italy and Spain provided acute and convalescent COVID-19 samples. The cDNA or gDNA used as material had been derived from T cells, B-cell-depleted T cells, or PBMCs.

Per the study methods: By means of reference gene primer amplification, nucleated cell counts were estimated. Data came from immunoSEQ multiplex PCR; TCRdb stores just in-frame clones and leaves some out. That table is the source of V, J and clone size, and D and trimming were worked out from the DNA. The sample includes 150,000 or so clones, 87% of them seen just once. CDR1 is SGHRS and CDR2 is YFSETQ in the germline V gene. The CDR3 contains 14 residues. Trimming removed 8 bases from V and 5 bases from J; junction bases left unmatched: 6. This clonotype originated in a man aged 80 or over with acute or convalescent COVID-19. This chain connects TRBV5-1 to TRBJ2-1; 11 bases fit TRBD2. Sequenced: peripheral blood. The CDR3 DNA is TGCGCCAGTACTAGCGGGAGTGGCGACAATGAGCAGTTCTTC. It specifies CASTSGSGDNEQFF.